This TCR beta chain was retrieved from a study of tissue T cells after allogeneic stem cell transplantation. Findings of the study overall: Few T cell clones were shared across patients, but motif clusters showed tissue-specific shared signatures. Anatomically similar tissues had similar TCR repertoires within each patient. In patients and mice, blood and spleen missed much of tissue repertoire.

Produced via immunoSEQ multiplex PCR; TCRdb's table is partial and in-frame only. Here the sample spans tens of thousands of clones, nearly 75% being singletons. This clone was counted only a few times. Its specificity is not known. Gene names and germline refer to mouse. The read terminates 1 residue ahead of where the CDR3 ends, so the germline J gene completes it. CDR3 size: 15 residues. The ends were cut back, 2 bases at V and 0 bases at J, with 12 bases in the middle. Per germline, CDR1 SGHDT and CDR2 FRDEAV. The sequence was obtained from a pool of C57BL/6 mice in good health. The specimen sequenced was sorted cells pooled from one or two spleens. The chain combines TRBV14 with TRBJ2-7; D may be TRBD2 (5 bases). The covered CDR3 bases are TGTGCCAGCAGTTTAGCTGGGAGGAGCTCCTATGAACAGTAC. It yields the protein CASSLAGRSSYEQY. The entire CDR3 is CASSLAGRSSYEQYF.